The 12 T cell receptor beta chains below were found in one sample sequenced in a study of blood T cell repertoires in COVID-19. This table comes from immunoSEQ multiplex PCR, and its TCRdb copy is limited to in-frame clones, with some not included. In the table there are hundreds of thousands of clones, around 86% of which are singletons. The sequenced sample consisted of PBMCs or T cells enriched from blood (not recorded which). These receptors were obtained from a man aged 30-40 years who had recovered from COVID-19.

V gene TRBV5-4 combines with J gene TRBJ1-2; 10 nucleotides line up with TRBD1. Germline CDR1 is SGHNT and CDR2 is YYREEE (reference sequence). Germline trimming cut 4 bases from V and 3 bases from J; bases unmatched to any gene: 6. The CDR3 consists of 15 residues. The CDR3 loop is CASSPDRGGYYGYTF. Here the CDR3 DNA reads TGTGCCAGCAGCCCGGACAGGGGGGGTTACTATGGCTACACCTTC.

The genes are TRBV5-8 and TRBJ2-1; maybe TRBD1 (6 bases). The germline gives CDR1 SGHTS, CDR2 YDEGEE. V was trimmed by 3 bases and J by 2 bases, leaving 15 bases between them. This CDR3 has 16 residues. This CDR3 reads CASSSGQLEAYNEQFF. CDR3 bases: TGTGCCAGCAGCTCCGGACAGTTGGAGGCCTACAATGAGCAGTTCTTC.

The DNA of the CDR3 is TGTGCCAGCAGTTTACCTCCGGGACAGGGGCGCTATGGCTACACCTTC. This codes for CASSLPPGQGRYGYTF. The V gene is TRBV28, the J gene TRBJ1-2, with 10 bases identical to TRBD1. The CDR3 totals 16 residues. V shed 2 bases and J 4 bases; nucleotides not matched to a gene: 7. Germline values: CDR1 MDHEN, CDR2 SYDVKM.

The rearrangement links TRBV7-2 to TRBJ2-2, with 10 bases that match TRBD2. This CDR3 spans 17 amino acids. Germline loops: CDR1 SGHTA, CDR2 FQGNSA. V gave up 1 base and J gave up 3 bases; unmatched junction bases: 5. The CDR3 DNA is TGTGCCAGCAGCTTAGTTAGGCTAGCGGGAGACACCGGGGAGCTGTTTTTT. Protein product: CASSLVRLAGDTGELFF.

The count of this clone is one. V and J are TRBV5-5 and TRBJ2-7, with D possibly TRBD2 on 7 matching bases. This CDR3 spans 13 amino acids. V dropped 0 bases and J dropped 9 bases, with 13 bases sitting between them. Germline CDR1 and CDR2: SGHKS and YYEKEE (reference sequence). CDR3 in DNA: TGTGCCAGCAGCTTGGAGTGGGGGGGCCCGCAGTACTTC. Translation gives CASSLEWGGPQYF.

The chain joins TRBV4-1 to TRBJ2-5; the match to TRBD2 covers 9 bases. J was trimmed by 1 base and V by 3 bases; bases with no gene match: 3. The CDR3 covers 15 residues. Germline lookup yields CDR1 MGHRA and CDR2 YSYEKL. The CDR3 DNA reads as TGCGCCAGCAGCCATCTTAGCGGGGGCCAAGAGACCCAGTACTTC. This gives the protein CASSHLSGGQETQYF.

The rearrangement uses TRBV7-9 and TRBJ1-1; 8 positions match TRBD1. Germline V gives CDR1 SEHNR, CDR2 FQNEAQ (reference sequence). V was clipped by 6 bases and J by 2 bases; unmatched bases: 8. The CDR3 contains 15 residues. CDR3: CASRHTDRENTEAFF. The DNA of the CDR3 is TGTGCCAGCAGACACACGGACAGGGAAAACACTGAAGCTTTCTTT.

The CDR3 sequence: CASSSRTGRVYEQYF. Written as DNA, the CDR3 is TGCGCCAGCAGCTCTAGGACAGGAAGAGTCTACGAGCAGTACTTC. V and J are TRBV5-1 and TRBJ2-7; 7 bases line up with TRBD1. The CDR3 loop spans 15 amino acids. Germline assignment: CDR1 SGHRS and CDR2 YFSETQ. The junction had 9 bases not matched to a gene; V was cut back by 3 bases and J by 3 bases.

A single count supports this clone. V gene TRBV19 combines with J gene TRBJ2-1; possible D gene TRBD1, 6 bases. This CDR3 comprises 14 residues. Germline CDR1 and CDR2: LNHDA and SQIVND (reference sequence). Trimming removed 8 bases at V and 0 bases at J, with 11 bases between. This CDR3 is CASSRGSSYNEQFF. CDR3 bases: TGTGCCAGTTCAAGGGGGAGCTCCTACAATGAGCAGTTCTTC.

J is TRBJ2-3 and V is TRBV9, with D uncertain. The CDR3 is 13 residues long. Per the germline V gene, CDR1 is SGDLS and CDR2 is YYNGEE. V gave up 7 bases and J gave up 0 bases, with 9 bases separating them. CDR3 sequence reads: CASGDGSTDTQYF. CDR3 nucleotides: TGTGCCAGCGGAGACGGGAGCACAGATACGCAGTATTTT.

Notes on this clone: Other DNA sequences of this sample code for an identical CDR3. The chain recombines TRBV7-9 with TRBJ1-2; tentative D call: TRBD1 (6 bases). The V end lost 1 base, the J end lost 5 bases, and 8 bases lay between the germline ends. This CDR3 comprises 13 residues. Germline V gives CDR1 SEHNR, CDR2 FQNEAQ (reference sequence). CDR3 in DNA: TGTGCCAGCAGCTTAGGGACAGCTTATGGCTACACCTTC. It translates to CASSLGTAYGYTF.

This sequence joins TRBV5-6 and TRBJ2-7; 9 bases fit TRBD1. This CDR3 has 14 residues. The V gene end was trimmed by 3 bases and the J gene end by 4 bases; junction bases not matched to a gene: 5. Germline V gene sequence: CDR1 SGHDT, CDR2 YYEEEE. The CDR3 loop is CASSWGQGLYEQYF. CDR3 DNA sequence: TGTGCCAGCAGCTGGGGACAGGGACTTTACGAGCAGTACTTC. The variable domain in full, with the rest retrieved from reference TRBV5-6 and TRBJ2-7, is DAGVTQSPTHLIKTRGQQVTLRCSPKSGHDTVSWYQQALGQGPQFIFQYYEEEERQRGNFPDRFSGHQFPNYSSELNVNALLLGDSALYLCASSWGQGLYEQYFGPGTRLTVT.